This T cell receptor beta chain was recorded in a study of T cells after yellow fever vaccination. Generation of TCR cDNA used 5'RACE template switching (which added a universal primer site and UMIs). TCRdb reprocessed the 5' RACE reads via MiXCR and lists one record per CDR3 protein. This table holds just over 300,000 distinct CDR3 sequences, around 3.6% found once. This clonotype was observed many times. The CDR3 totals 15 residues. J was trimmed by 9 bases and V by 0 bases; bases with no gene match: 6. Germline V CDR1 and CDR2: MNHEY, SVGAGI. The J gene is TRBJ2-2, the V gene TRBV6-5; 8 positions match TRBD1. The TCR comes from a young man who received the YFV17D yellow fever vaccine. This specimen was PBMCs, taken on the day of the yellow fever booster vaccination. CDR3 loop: CASSYSPGGHRELFF. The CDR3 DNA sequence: TGTGCCAGCAGTTACTCACCAGGGGGCCACCGGGAGCTGTTTTTT.